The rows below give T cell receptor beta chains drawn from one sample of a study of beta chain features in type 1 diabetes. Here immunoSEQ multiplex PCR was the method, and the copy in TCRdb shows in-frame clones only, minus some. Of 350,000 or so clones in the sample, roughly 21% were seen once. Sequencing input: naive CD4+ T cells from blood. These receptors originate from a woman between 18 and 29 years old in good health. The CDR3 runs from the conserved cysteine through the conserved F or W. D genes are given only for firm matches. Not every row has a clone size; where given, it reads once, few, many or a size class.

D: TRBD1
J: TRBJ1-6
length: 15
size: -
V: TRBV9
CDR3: CASSLGTADNSPLHF
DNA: TGTGCCAGCAGCCTTGGGACAGCTGATAATTCACCCCTCCACTTT

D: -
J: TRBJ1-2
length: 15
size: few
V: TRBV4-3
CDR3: CASSLSGQGAGGYTF
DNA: TGCGCCAGCAGCCTAAGCGGGCAGGGCGCAGGGGGCTACACCTTC

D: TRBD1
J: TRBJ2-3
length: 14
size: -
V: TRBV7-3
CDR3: CASSRDRGTDTQYF
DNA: TGTGCCAGCAGCCGCGACAGGGGGACAGATACGCAGTATTTT

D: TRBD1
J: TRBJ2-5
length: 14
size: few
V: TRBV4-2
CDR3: CASSQDRGRETQYF
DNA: TGTGCCAGCAGCCAGGACAGGGGCAGGGAGACCCAGTACTTC

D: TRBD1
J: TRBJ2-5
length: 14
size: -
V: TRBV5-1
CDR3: CASSLETGRETQYF
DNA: TGCGCCAGCAGCTTGGAGACAGGGAGAGAGACCCAGTACTTC

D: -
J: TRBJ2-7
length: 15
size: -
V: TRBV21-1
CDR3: CASSKAWDSSYEQYF
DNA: TGTGCCAGCAGCAAAGCCTGGGACAGCTCCTACGAGCAGTACTTC

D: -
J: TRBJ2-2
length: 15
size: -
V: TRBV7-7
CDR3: CASSLDMGGTGELFF
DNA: TGTGCTAGCAGCTTAGACATGGGAGGCACCGGGGAGCTGTTTTTT

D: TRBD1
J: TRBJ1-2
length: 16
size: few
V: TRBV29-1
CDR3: CSVAAGQGIANYGYTF
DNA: TGCAGCGTTGCCGCCGGACAGGGGATAGCTAACTATGGCTACACCTTC

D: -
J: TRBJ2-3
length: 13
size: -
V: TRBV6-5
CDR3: CASKERSTDTQYF
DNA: TGTGCCAGCAAGGAGCGGAGCACAGATACGCAGTATTTT

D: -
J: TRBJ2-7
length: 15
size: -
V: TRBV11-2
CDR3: CASSLTGRGSYEQYF
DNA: TGTGCCAGCAGCCTAACAGGCAGGGGCTCCTACGAGCAGTACTTC

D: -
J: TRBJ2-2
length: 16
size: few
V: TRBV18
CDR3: CASSPMAGDVAGELFF
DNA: TGTGCCAGCTCACCTATGGCAGGGGATGTCGCCGGGGAGCTGTTTTTT

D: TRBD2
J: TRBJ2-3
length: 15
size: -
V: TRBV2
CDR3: CASSAGLAGPDTQYF
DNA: TGTGCCAGCAGTGCTGGACTAGCGGGACCAGATACGCAGTATTTT

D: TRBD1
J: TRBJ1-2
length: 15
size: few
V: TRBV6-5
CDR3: CASSALQGADYGYTF
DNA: TGTGCCAGCAGTGCCCTCCAGGGGGCCGACTATGGCTACACCTTC

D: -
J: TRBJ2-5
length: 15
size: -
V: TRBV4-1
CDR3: CASSQGQTYQETQYF
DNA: TGCGCCAGCAGCCAGGGGCAGACGTACCAAGAGACCCAGTACTTC

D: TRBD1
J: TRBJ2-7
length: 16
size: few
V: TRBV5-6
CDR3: CASRNDTGVGSYEQYF
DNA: TGTGCCAGCAGAAACGACACAGGGGTTGGATCCTACGAGCAGTACTTC

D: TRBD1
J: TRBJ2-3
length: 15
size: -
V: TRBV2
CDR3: CASSLDRAVADTQYF
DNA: TGTGCCAGCAGCTTAGACAGGGCTGTAGCCGATACGCAGTATTTT

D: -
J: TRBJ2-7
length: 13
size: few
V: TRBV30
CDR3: CAANQGGTYEQYF
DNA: TGTGCCGCTAATCAGGGGGGAACCTACGAGCAGTACTTC

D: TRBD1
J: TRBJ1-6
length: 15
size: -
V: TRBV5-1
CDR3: CASSWKGTGESPLHF
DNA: TGCGCCAGCAGCTGGAAGGGGACAGGGGAATCACCCCTCCACTTT

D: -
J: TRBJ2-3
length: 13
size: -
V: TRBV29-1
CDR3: CSVSAGMLDTQYF
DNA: TGCAGCGTTTCTGCGGGAATGTTAGATACGCAGTATTTT

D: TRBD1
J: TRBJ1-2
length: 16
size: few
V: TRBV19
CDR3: CASSFGQATGGYGYTF
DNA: TGTGCCAGTAGTTTCGGACAGGCGACTGGGGGCTATGGCTACACCTTC

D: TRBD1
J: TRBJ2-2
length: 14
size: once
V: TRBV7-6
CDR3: CASSFRGRAGELFF
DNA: TGTGCCAGCAGCTTCAGGGGGCGCGCCGGGGAGCTGTTTTTT

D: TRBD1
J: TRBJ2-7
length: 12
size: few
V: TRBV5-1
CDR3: CASSLGQGEKSF
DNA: TGCGCCAGCAGCTTAGGACAGGGGGAAAAAAGCTTC

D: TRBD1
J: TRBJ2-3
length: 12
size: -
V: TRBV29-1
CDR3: CSIGQGSDTQYF
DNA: TGCAGCATCGGACAGGGGTCAGATACGCAGTATTTT

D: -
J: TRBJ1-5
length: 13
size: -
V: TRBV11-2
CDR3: CASSLDSNQPQHF
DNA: TGTGCCAGCAGCCTCGACAGTAATCAGCCCCAGCATTTT

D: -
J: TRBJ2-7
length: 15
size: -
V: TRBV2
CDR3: CASSAAGDSPYEQYF
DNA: TGTGCCAGCAGTGCCGCCGGCGACAGCCCCTACGAGCAGTACTTC

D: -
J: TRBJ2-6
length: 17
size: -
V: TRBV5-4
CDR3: CASSTPLPPVGANVLTF
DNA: TGTGCCAGCAGCACCCCCCTCCCCCCGGTTGGGGCCAACGTCCTGACTTTC

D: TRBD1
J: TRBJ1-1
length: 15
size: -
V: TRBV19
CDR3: CASSTPGGVNTEAFF
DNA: TGTGCCAGTAGTACTCCAGGGGGCGTGAACACTGAAGCTTTCTTT